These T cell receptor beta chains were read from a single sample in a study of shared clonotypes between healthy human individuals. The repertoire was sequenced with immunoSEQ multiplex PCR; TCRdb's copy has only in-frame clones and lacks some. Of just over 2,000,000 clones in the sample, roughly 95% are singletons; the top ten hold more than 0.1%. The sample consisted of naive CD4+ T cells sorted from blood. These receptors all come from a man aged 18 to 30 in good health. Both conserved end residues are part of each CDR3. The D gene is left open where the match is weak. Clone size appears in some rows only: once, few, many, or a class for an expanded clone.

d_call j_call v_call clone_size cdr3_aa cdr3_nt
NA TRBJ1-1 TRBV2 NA CASSEVMNTEAFF TGTGCCAGCAGTGAAGTTATGAACACTGAAGCTTTCTTT
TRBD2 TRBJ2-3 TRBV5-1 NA CASSPRGRASTDTQYF TGCGCCAGCAGCCCACGCGGGAGGGCTAGCACAGATACGCAGTATTTT
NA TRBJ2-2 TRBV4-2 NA CASSPSGSSTGELFF TGTGCCAGCAGCCCGTCGGGCTCAAGCACCGGGGAGCTGTTTTTT
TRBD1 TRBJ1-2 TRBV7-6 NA CASSAGTGGDGYTF TGTGCCAGCAGCGCAGGGACAGGGGGCGATGGCTACACCTTC
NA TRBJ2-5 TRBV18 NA CASSPTLGETQYF TGTGCCAGCTCACCGACGCTTGGGGAGACCCAGTACTTC
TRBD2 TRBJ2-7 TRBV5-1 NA CASSLGTSAAYEQYF TGCGCCAGCAGCCTAGGGACTAGCGCAGCCTACGAGCAGTACTTC
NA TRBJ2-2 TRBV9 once CASSVATGITGELFF TGTGCCAGCAGCGTAGCCACAGGGATCACCGGGGAGCTGTTTTTT
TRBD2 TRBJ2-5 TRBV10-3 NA CAISIGAGGQETQYF TGTGCCATCAGTATTGGGGCGGGGGGCCAAGAGACCCAGTACTTC
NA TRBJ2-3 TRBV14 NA CASSQDRKPTDTQYF TGTGCCAGCAGCCAAGATAGAAAACCCACAGATACGCAGTATTTT
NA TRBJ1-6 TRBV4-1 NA CASSQPTAKLSPLHF TGCGCCAGCAGCCAGCCAACAGCGAAACTGTCACCCCTCCACTTT
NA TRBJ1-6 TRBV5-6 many CASSFGERALHF TGTGCCAGCAGCTTCGGTGAGAGGGCCCTCCACTTT
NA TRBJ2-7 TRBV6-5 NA CASRAGPYEQYF TGTGCCAGCAGGGCAGGGCCATACGAGCAGTACTTC
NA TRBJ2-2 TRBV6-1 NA CASAGQTNTGELFF TGTGCCAGCGCGGGACAGACGAACACCGGGGAGCTGTTTTTT
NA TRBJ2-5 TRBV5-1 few CASSLAGAQETQYF TGCGCCAGCAGCTTGGCTGGGGCGCAAGAGACCCAGTACTTC
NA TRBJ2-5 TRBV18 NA CASSPRLVGETQYF TGTGCCAGCTCACCAAGACTAGTGGGAGAGACCCAGTACTTC
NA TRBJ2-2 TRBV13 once CASNVYTSTGELFF TGTGCCAGCAATGTTTACACCTCCACCGGGGAGCTGTTTTTT
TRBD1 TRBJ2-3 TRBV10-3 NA CAIKGQGSDTQYF TGTGCCATCAAGGGACAGGGGTCAGATACGCAGTATTTT
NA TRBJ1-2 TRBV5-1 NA CASSLGGGRNHGYTF TGCGCCAGCAGCTTGGGCGGGGGGCGGAATCATGGCTACACCTTC
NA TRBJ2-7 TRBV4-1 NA CASRPEGGIYEQYF TGCGCCAGCAGACCCGAGGGGGGCATCTACGAGCAGTACTTC
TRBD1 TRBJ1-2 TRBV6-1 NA CASINRGSYGYTF TGTGCCAGCATCAACAGGGGGAGCTATGGCTACACCTTC
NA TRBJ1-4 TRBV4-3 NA CASSQDWEWEKLFF TGCGCCAGCAGCCAAGACTGGGAGTGGGAAAAACTGTTTTTT
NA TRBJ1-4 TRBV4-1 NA CASSQVAGPQGEKLFF TGCGCCAGCAGCCAAGTTGCGGGACCTCAGGGTGAAAAACTGTTTTTT
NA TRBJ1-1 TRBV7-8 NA CASSPSGRNLPGDTEAFF TGTGCCAGCAGCCCGAGCGGACGGAACTTACCAGGGGACACTGAAGCTTTCTTT
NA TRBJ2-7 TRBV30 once CAWSAQQGLEQYF TGTGCCTGGAGTGCCCAGCAGGGACTCGAGCAGTACTTC
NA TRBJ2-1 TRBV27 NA CASSFGREVDEQFF TGTGCCAGCAGTTTCGGCAGGGAGGTCGATGAGCAGTTCTTC
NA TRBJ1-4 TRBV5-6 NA CASSLAGVNEKLFF TGTGCCAGCAGCTTGGCTGGGGTTAATGAAAAACTGTTTTTT
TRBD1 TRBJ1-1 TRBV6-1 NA CASNQGGRPASEAFF TGTGCCAGCAACCAGGGGGGAAGACCCGCCAGCGAAGCTTTCTTT
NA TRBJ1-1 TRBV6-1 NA CASSEITWMNTEAFF TGTGCCAGCAGTGAAATTACTTGGATGAACACTGAAGCTTTCTTT